Reported below is one T cell receptor beta chain. This specimen belongs to a study of blood T cell repertoires in COVID-19. Trimming removed 6 bases at V and 6 bases at J, with 10 bases between. Germline CDR1 is SNHLY and CDR2 is FYNNEI. The CDR3 is 12 residues long. Sequencing was performed with immunoSEQ multiplex PCR; in TCRdb, only in-frame clones are kept and a portion is missing. This table holds about 300,000 clones, around 90% found once. Donors in Cohort 3 counted as recovered after two negative PCRs, clearance, or symptom resolution. This chain links TRBV2 with TRBJ2-3; D is undetermined. Sequencing input: PBMCs or T cells enriched from blood (not recorded which). This receptor was identified in a young woman who had recovered from COVID-19. CDR3 residues: CASSSTSDTQYF. CDR3 in DNA: TGTGCCAGCAGCTCCACTTCGGATACGCAGTATTTT.